This T cell receptor (beta chain) was observed in a study of OX40 agonist ivuxolimab in advanced cancers. On the study more broadly: The diagnoses of dose-escalation patients were hepatocellular carcinoma, melanoma, renal cell or head and neck cancer. Patients were roughly 83% male with ages roughly 23 to 85, mean approximately 55. Overall study results and limits: Compared with CD4+, CD8+ T cells on average had more expanded clones.

The data were produced by immunoSEQ multiplex PCR, yet TCRdb's version contains in-frame clones alone and is incomplete. The sample has roughly 62,000 clones; around 93% are singletons. A remark on this clone: As yet, its antigen is unknown.

Autoimmune disease history or systemic immunosuppression led to patient exclusion. Germline CDR1 reads LGHNA; CDR2 reads YSLEER. There are 14 residues in the CDR3. Deletions cut 4 bases from V and 3 bases from J, with 13 bases between. This clonotype was sampled from an adult with an advanced solid tumor such as melanoma, head and neck, liver or kidney cancer. The chain is built from TRBV4-3 and TRBJ2-7, with a weak D call TRBD2 (6 bases). The starting material was CD4+ or CD8+ T cells sorted from blood, obtained in a trial of the OX40 agonist ivuxolimab. The DNA for the CDR3 is TGCGCCAGCAGCCCCCGGGACTTAAGCTACGAGCAGTACTTC. Residues: CASSPRDLSYEQYF.